The rows below give T cell receptor beta chains drawn from one sample of a study of blood T cell repertoires in COVID-19. Assay: immunoSEQ multiplex PCR; the TCRdb copy retains only in-frame clones and omits some. There are about 300,000 clones in the sample; 80% to 90% occur only once, and under 2.5% lies in the top ten. Source material: PBMCs or T cells enriched from blood (not recorded which). The receptor source for this set is a young man who had recovered from COVID-19. Each CDR3 is given with its conserved first and last residue. The D gene is left open where the match is weak. Rows may omit the clone size; those that give it use once, few, many or a size class.

d_call,v_call,j_call,clone_size,cdr3_nt,cdr3_aa
-,TRBV30,TRBJ1-2,-,TGTGCCTGGGGGAATGGACAGAAAGGCTACACCTTC,CAWGNGQKGYTF
-,TRBV19,TRBJ1-2,-,TGTGCCAGTACTCATCCGGGGGGCATGAACTATGGCTACACCTTC,CASTHPGGMNYGYTF
-,TRBV5-1,TRBJ2-7,-,TGCGCCAGCACCCTTGGAGGGACTGCCGCCTACGAGCAGTACTTC,CASTLGGTAAYEQYF
-,TRBV9,TRBJ2-2,-,TGTGCCAGCAGCGTAGCGGGAAACACCGGGGAGCTGTTTTTT,CASSVAGNTGELFF
-,TRBV11-3,TRBJ2-2,-,TGTGCCAGCAGCTTAGAGGGTGGGGCTCGCACCGGGGAGCTGTTTTTT,CASSLEGGARTGELFF
-,TRBV7-3,TRBJ2-3,-,TGTGCCAGCAGCTTCGATCGACAGAATACGCAGTATTTT,CASSFDRQNTQYF
-,TRBV2,TRBJ1-2,-,TGTGCCAGCGCCCTTGACGGGGGAAGCTATGGCTACACCTTC,CASALDGGSYGYTF
-,TRBV7-9,TRBJ1-6,-,TGTGCCAGCAGCTTTGACACCACACAGGGCTCACCCCTCCACTTT,CASSFDTTQGSPLHF
-,TRBV14,TRBJ2-3,-,TGTGCCAGCAGCCATGTTGGACTCACCACAGATACGCAGTATTTT,CASSHVGLTTDTQYF
TRBD1,TRBV15,TRBJ2-3,-,TGTGCCACCAGCAGAGATGCCCCGGGACAGAGGGATACGCAGTATTTT,CATSRDAPGQRDTQYF
TRBD2,TRBV5-1,TRBJ2-2,-,TGCGCCAGCAGCTGGGGAGGGGACACCGGGGAGCTGTTTTTT,CASSWGGDTGELFF
-,TRBV30,TRBJ1-3,-,TGTGCCTGGAGTGTATCGAGCGGAAACACCATATATTTT,CAWSVSSGNTIYF
-,TRBV14,TRBJ1-2,-,TGTGCCAGCAGCCGCCTTGGGAGGGACTATGGCTACACCTTC,CASSRLGRDYGYTF
TRBD2,TRBV29-1,TRBJ2-5,-,TGCAGCGCTTCAGCGGGGCGAGAGACCCAGTACTTC,CSASAGRETQYF
-,TRBV7-9,TRBJ1-4,-,TGTGCCAGCAACCCCACAGGCGGGGGTGAAAAACTGTTTTTT,CASNPTGGGEKLFF
TRBD1,TRBV5-5,TRBJ2-3,-,TGTGCCAGCAGCCCTGACAGGGGCACAGATACGCAGTATTTT,CASSPDRGTDTQYF
TRBD1,TRBV24-1,TRBJ1-2,-,TGTGCCACCAGTGAAGACAGGGCGGCTGGCTACACCTTC,CATSEDRAAGYTF
-,TRBV5-4,TRBJ1-2,-,TGTGCCAGCAGCCCGCGGGGGGCCCGAGGATCTAACTATGGCTACACCTTC,CASSPRGARGSNYGYTF
-,TRBV19,TRBJ1-1,-,TGTGCCAGTAGTATAGGGCATAAAAGTTTGGCTTTCTTT,CASSIGHKSLAFF
-,TRBV9,TRBJ2-2,-,TGTGCCAGCAGCGTAGCGGGGGTGGCGAACACCGGGGAGCTGTTTTTT,CASSVAGVANTGELFF
-,TRBV21-1,TRBJ2-1,-,TGTGCCAGCAGCAAAGTGCCAGGGTCCCCCTACAATGAGCAGTTCTTC,CASSKVPGSPYNEQFF
-,TRBV7-2,TRBJ1-5,once,TGTGCCAGCGGGAGGGACGTAAAACAGCCCCAGCATTTT,CASGRDVKQPQHF
TRBD1,TRBV10-3,TRBJ2-5,-,TGTGCCATCAGTGAGTTTCAACCAGACAGGGACGGGACCCAGTACTTC,CAISEFQPDRDGTQYF